The subject of this entry is one TCR beta chain. Its antigen is not identified. The data were obtained in a study of T cells in Graves' hyperthyroidism and ophthalmopathy. In germline, CDR1 is SQVTM, CDR2 ANQGSEA. V dropped 6 bases and J dropped 5 bases, with 13 bases sitting between them. The CDR3 has 12 residues. Study results and caveats: The model predicted ophthalmopathy a median around six months before onset.

Template material for amplifying TCR beta CDR3 regions consisted of RNA transcripts. First-round RT-PCR with HTBI primers amplified the TCR CDR3 region. MiXCR, applied by TCRdb to the multiplex PCR reads, yields one record per CDR3 protein. The sample lists 800,000 or so distinct CDR3 sequences, around 39% occurring once. Stable Graves' hyperthyroidism meant no ophthalmopathy progression within 18 months. This clonotype originated in a young man with Graves' hyperthyroidism. V is TRBV29-1 and J is TRBJ1-2; D not certain. Sequencing used blood. CDR3: CSVGTDLYGYTF. DNA of the CDR3: TGCAGCGTCGGAACCGACCTGTATGGCTACACCTTC.